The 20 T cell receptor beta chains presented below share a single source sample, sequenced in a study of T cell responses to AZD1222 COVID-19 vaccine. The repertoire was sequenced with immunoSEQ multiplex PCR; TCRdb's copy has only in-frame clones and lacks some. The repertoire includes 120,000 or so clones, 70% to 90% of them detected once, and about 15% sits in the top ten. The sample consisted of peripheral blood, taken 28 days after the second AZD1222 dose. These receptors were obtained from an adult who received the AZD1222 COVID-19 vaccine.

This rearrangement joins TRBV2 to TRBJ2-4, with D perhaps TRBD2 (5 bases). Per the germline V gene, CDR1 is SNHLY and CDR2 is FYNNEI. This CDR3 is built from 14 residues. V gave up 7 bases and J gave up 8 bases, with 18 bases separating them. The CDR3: CASNGRSGGDIQYF. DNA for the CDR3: TGTGCCAGCAACGGACGTTCCGGAGGTGACATTCAGTACTTC.

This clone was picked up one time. The CDR3 loop reads CASSLTGYSNQPQHF. The CDR3 DNA reads as TGCGCCAGCAGCTTAACGGGCTATAGCAATCAGCCCCAGCATTTT. The chain couples TRBV5-1 to TRBJ1-5; D remains ambiguous. Trimming pared 2 bases from V and 0 bases from J, leaving 9 bases between. The CDR3 totals 15 residues. Germline assignment: CDR1 SGHRS and CDR2 YFSETQ.

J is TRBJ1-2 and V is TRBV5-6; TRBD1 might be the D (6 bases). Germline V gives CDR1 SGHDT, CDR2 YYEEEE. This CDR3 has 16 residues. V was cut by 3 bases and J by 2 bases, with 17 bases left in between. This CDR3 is CASSSNPTGLNYGYTF. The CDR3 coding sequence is TGTGCCAGCAGCTCTAACCCCACAGGGTTGAACTATGGCTACACCTTC. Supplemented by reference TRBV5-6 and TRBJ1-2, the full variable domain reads DAGVTQSPTHLIKTRGQQVTLRCSPKSGHDTVSWYQQALGQGPQFIFQYYEEEERQRGNFPDRFSGHQFPNYSSELNVNALLLGDSALYLCASSSNPTGLNYGYTFGSGTRLTVV.

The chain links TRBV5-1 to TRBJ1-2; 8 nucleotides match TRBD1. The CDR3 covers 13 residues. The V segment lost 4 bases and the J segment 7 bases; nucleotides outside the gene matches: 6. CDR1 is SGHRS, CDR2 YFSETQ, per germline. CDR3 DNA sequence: TGCGCCAGCAGCCTGGACAGGGTATCTGGCTACACCTTC. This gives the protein CASSLDRVSGYTF.

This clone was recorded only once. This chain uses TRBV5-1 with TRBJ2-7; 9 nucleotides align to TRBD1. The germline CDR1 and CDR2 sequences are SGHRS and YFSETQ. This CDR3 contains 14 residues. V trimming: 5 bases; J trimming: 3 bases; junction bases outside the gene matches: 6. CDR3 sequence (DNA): TGCGCCAGCAGGAGGACAGGGGCAGACTACGAGCAGTACTTC. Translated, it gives CASRRTGADYEQYF. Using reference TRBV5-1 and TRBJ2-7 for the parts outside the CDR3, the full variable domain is KAGVTQTPRYLIKTRGQQVTLSCSPISGHRSVSWYQQTPGQGLQFLFEYFSETQRNKGNFPGRFSGRQFSNSRSEMNVSTLELGDSALYLCASRRTGADYEQYFGPGTRLTVT.

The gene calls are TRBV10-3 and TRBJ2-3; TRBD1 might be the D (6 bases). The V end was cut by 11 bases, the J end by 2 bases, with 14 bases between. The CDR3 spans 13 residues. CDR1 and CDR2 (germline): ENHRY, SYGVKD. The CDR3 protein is CAYRGQSTDTQYF. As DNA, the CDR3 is TGTGCCTACCGAGGACAGTCCACAGATACGCAGTATTTT.

For the CDR3, the DNA is TGTGCCAGCAGCCCCCGGAATTCACCCCTCCACTTT. It yields the protein CASSPRNSPLHF. The V call is TRBV11-3, the J call TRBJ1-6; D is undetermined. The germline V gene has CDR1 SGHNT and CDR2 YENEEA. V shed 5 bases and J shed 7 bases, with 6 bases lying between them. This CDR3 region has 12 residues.

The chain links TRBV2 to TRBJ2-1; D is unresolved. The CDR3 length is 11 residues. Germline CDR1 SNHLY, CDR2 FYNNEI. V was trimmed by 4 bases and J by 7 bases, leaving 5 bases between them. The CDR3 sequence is CASSVMNEQFF. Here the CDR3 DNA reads TGTGCCAGCAGTGTGATGAATGAGCAGTTCTTC. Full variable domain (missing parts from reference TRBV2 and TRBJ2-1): EPEVTQTPSHQVTQMGQEVILRCVPISNHLYFYWYRQILGQKVEFLVSFYNNEISEKSEIFDDQFSVERPDGSNFTLKIRSTKLEDSAMYFCASSVMNEQFFGPGTRLTVL.

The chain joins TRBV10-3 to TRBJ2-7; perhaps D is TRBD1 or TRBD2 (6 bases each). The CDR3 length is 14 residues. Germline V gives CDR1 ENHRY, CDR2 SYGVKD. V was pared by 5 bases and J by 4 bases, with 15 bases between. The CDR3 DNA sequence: TGTGCCATCAGTTCGGAGGGGGGATCTTACGAGCAGTACTTC. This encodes CAISSEGGSYEQYF.

CDR3 amino acids: CASSLSGRGVAFF. The DNA of the CDR3 is TGTGCCAGCAGCCTAAGTGGCAGGGGGGTAGCTTTCTTT. The gene calls are TRBV28 and TRBJ1-1, with 7 bases lining up with TRBD1. The CDR3 loop spans 13 amino acids. Germline assignment: CDR1 MDHEN and CDR2 SYDVKM. Unmatched junction bases numbered 11, after V lost 6 bases and J lost 10 bases.

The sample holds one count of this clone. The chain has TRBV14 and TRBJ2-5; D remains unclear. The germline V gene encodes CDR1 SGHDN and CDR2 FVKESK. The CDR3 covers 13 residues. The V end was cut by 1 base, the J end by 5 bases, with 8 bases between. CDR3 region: CASSQVSSETQYF. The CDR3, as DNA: TGTGCCAGCAGCCAAGTATCTTCTGAGACCCAGTACTTC.

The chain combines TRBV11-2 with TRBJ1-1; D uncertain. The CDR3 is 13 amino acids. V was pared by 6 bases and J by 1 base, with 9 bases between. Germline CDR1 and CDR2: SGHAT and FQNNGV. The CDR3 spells CASSNTRNTEAFF. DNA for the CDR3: TGTGCCAGCAGTAACACACGGAACACTGAAGCTTTCTTT.

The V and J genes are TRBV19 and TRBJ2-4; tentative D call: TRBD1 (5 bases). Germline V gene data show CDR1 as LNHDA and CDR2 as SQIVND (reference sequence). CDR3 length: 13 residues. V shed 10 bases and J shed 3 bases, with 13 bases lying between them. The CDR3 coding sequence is TGTGCCACCTCAGACAGAAACAAAAACATTCAGTACTTC. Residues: CATSDRNKNIQYF.

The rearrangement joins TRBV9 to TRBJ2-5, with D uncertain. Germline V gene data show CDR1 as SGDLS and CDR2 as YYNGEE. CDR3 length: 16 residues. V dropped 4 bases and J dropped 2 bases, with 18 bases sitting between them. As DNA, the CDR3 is TGTGCCAGCAGCCCTTCGGGTGGACGCTATCAAGAGACCCAGTACTTC. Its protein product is CASSPSGGRYQETQYF.

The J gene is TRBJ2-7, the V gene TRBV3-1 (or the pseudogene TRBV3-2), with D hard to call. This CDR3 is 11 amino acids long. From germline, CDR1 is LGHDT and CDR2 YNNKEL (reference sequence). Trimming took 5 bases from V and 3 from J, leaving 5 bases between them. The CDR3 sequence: CASSRRYEQYF. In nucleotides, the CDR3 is TGTGCCAGCAGCAGGCGCTACGAGCAGTACTTC.

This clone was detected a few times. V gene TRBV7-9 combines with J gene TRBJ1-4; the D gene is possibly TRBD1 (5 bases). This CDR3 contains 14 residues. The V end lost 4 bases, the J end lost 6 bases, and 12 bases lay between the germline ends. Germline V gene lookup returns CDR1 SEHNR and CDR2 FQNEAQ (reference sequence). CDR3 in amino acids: CASSWGEGDEKLFF. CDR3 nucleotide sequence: TGTGCCAGCAGCTGGGGGGAAGGTGATGAAAAACTGTTTTTT.

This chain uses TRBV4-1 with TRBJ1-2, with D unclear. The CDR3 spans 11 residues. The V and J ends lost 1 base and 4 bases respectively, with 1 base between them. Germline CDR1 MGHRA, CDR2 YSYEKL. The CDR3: CASSQVYGYTF. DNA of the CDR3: TGCGCCAGCAGCCAAGTCTATGGCTACACCTTC.

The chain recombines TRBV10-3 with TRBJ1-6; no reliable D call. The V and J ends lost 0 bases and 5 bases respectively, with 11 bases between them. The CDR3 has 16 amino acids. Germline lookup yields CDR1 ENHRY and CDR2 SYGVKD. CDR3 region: CAISESKSLNNSPLHF. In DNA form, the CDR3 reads TGTGCCATCAGTGAGTCGAAAAGCCTTAATAATTCACCCCTCCACTTT.

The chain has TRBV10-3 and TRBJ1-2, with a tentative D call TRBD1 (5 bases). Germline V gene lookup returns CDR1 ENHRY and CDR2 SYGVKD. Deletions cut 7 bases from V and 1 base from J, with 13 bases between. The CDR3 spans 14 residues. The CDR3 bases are TGTGCCATCACACGGGACGGAGATAACTATGGCTACACCTTC. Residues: CAITRDGDNYGYTF.

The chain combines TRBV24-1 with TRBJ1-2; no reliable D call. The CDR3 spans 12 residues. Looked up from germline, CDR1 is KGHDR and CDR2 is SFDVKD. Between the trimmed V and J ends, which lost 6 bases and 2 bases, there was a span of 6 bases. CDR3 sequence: CATSFGNYGYTF. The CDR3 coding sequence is TGTGCCACCAGTTTTGGCAACTATGGCTACACCTTC.